These 4 T cell receptor beta chains share one sample of origin, sequenced in a study of blood T cells in healthy people across ages. A second PCR of about 6 to 11 cycles used a sample-barcoded 5' primer and a J-beta primer mix. TCRdb re-derived calls from the 5' RACE reads in MiXCR, one entry per CDR3 protein. The sample shows 780,000 or so distinct CDR3 sequences, 53% of them seen only once. Sequencing used blood. These receptors originate from an older man in good health.

J is TRBJ1-1 and V is TRBV7-2; D is unclear. V was pared by 5 bases and J by 5 bases, with 21 bases between. CDR3 size: 16 residues. The germline V gene encodes CDR1 SGHTA and CDR2 FQGNSA. The chain's CDR3 is CASSIGRGPVRTEAFF. CDR3 nucleotide sequence: TGTGCCAGCAGCATAGGCCGTGGACCCGTTAGGACTGAAGCTTTCTTT.

As regards this clonotype: Sequence at one end of the junction differs from germline and may be a read error. The V and J genes are TRBV4-2 and TRBJ2-7; possibly TRBD1 for D (5 bases). The CDR3 is 14 amino acids. Germline V gives CDR1 LGHNA, CDR2 YNFKEQ. CDR3 loop: CASSQQGFSDEQYF. CDR3 DNA: TGTGCCAGCAGCCAGCAGGGATTCTCCGACGAGCAGTACTTC.

The rearrangement uses TRBV27 and TRBJ1-2; possible D gene TRBD1, 6 bases. Per the germline V gene, CDR1 is MNHEY and CDR2 is SMNVEV (reference sequence). Trimming took 9 bases from V and 8 from J, leaving 13 bases between them. The CDR3 runs to 11 residues. CDR3 amino acids: CASAGEKGYTF. DNA for the CDR3: TGTGCCAGTGCAGGGGAAAAGGGCTACACCTTC.

This clonotype was seen more than once but under ten times. This chain uses TRBV3-1 with TRBJ1-2, with D unresolved. Germline CDR1 is LGHDT and CDR2 is YNNKEL (reference sequence). This CDR3 is 14 amino acids long. V was trimmed by 2 bases and J by 4 bases, leaving 11 bases between them. The CDR3 loop reads CASSQNPNLYGYTF. The CDR3 DNA is TGTGCCAGCAGCCAAAATCCAAACCTCTATGGCTACACCTTC.